The 18 T cell receptor beta chains given below trace back to one sample, sequenced in a study of T-cell reconstitution after alpha-beta-depleted transplantation in children (dated by TCRdb to about 2016). To prepare the library, PCR was applied. The reads were generated on an Illumina HiSeq 2500. TCR libraries were prepared with molecular barcoding, using unique molecular identifiers to normalize TCRbeta repertoire quantification. In-frame beta chains were kept once TCRdb had trimmed the public reads at Q25 with fastp and called clones with MiXCR. Rows with one shared CDR3 protein collapse into an entry with the most common genes and DNA. The sample table shows approximately 240,000 distinct CDR3 sequences, and over 9.5% are seen once. The top ten hold over 4.5% of the sample. The sequenced sample was PBMCs from the stem cell graft donor, obtained from the stem cell graft. Source of these receptors: a human donor who donated a stem cell graft to a child with SCID.

This clonotype was picked up a small number of times. The chain carries TRBV7-3 and TRBJ2-5; possible D gene TRBD1, 5 bases. V lost 5 bases, J lost 5 bases, and 12 bases lay in between. This CDR3 has 13 residues. Germline values: CDR1 SGHTA, CDR2 FQGTGA. CDR3 amino acids: CASSRQGWETQYF. As DNA, the CDR3 is TGTGCCAGCAGCCGCCAGGGTTGGGAGACCCAGTACTTC.

This clonotype was recorded many times. The V gene is TRBV12-3 or TRBV12-4, the J gene TRBJ1-4, with D possibly TRBD1 on 5 matching bases. With 4 bases removed from V and 3 bases from J, the gap between germline ends came to 12 bases. The CDR3 loop spans 15 amino acids. The CDR3 is CASSWATVSNEKLFF. In DNA, the CDR3 is TGTGCCAGCAGTTGGGCGACAGTTTCTAATGAAAAACTGTTTTTT.

This clonotype has just a few counts. The chain carries TRBV18 and TRBJ1-1, with a tentative D call TRBD1 (6 bases). V gave up 3 bases and J gave up 1 base, with 18 bases separating them. Per the germline V gene, CDR1 is KGHSH and CDR2 is LQKENI. The CDR3 loop spans 17 amino acids. In nucleotides, the CDR3 is TGTGCCAGCTCACCGCTCACAGGGAGGACGGCGAACACTGAAGCTTTCTTT. It specifies CASSPLTGRTANTEAFF.

This clonotype was counted at least ten times. CDR3 sequence (DNA): TGTGCCAGCAGTTTTGAATTTTCCTACGAGCAGTACTTC. Encoded protein: CASSFEFSYEQYF. The chain recombines TRBV12-3 or TRBV12-4 with TRBJ2-7; D call uncertain. V shed 3 bases and J shed 1 base, with 7 bases lying between them. CDR3 size: 13 residues.

This sequence joins TRBV27 and TRBJ2-2, with D tentatively TRBD2 (7 bases). V was pared by 2 bases and J by 5 bases, with 18 bases between. The CDR3 spans 17 residues. Germline lookup yields CDR1 MNHEY and CDR2 SMNVEV (reference sequence). In DNA form, the CDR3 reads TGTGCCAGCAGTTTACTACAGGGCGGGGGTTGGACCGGGGAGCTGTTTTTT. This codes for CASSLLQGGGWTGELFF.

V gene TRBV12-3 or TRBV12-4 combines with J gene TRBJ2-3, with a weak D call TRBD1 (6 bases). The CDR3 has 14 residues. Trimming left V 7 bases short and J 6 bases short, with 17 bases between. The CDR3 DNA reads TGTGCCAGCACCGGGACAAGAGTGTTGGATACGCAGTATTTT. Amino acids: CASTGTRVLDTQYF.

This clonotype was seen only a few times. This sequence joins TRBV2 and TRBJ2-7; D is possibly TRBD2 (6 bases). CDR3 length: 12 amino acids. Germline lookup yields CDR1 SNHLY and CDR2 FYNNEI. V was trimmed by 6 bases and J by 3 bases, leaving 9 bases between them. This chain's CDR3 is CASSGDFYEQYF. For the CDR3, the DNA is TGTGCCAGCAGCGGGGACTTCTACGAGCAGTACTTC.

This clonotype was recorded many times. The chain joins TRBV29-1 to TRBJ2-3; 8 bases agree with TRBD2. Trimming removed 5 bases from V and 0 bases from J; junction bases left unmatched: 1. The germline CDR1 and CDR2 sequences are SQVTM and ANQGSEA. This CDR3 has 13 amino acids. In nucleotides, the CDR3 is TGCAGCGTTCGGGGGGGGAGCACAGATACGCAGTATTTT. This encodes CSVRGGSTDTQYF.

This clonotype was counted at least ten times. V gene TRBV5-6 combines with J gene TRBJ1-6, with D possibly being TRBD1 (5 bases). The CDR3 sequence is 14 residues long. CDR1 SGHDT and CDR2 YYEEEE come from the germline V gene. Deletions cut 5 bases from V and 7 bases from J, with 13 bases between. The CDR3 here is CASSWDSWNSPLHF. CDR3 coding DNA: TGTGCCAGCAGTTGGGACTCTTGGAATTCACCCCTCCACTTT.

This clonotype was counted ten times or more. The rearrangement joins TRBV29-1 to TRBJ2-2; 7 positions match TRBD1. The CDR3 length is 15 residues. The ends lost 6 bases at V and 0 bases at J; junction bases unmatched: 7. Per the germline V gene, CDR1 is SQVTM and CDR2 is ANQGSEA. The CDR3 loop reads CSVRQGKTNTGELFF. The CDR3 DNA sequence: TGCAGCGTCCGACAGGGTAAAACGAACACCGGGGAGCTGTTTTTT.

This clonotype has at least ten counts. The rearrangement uses TRBV5-6 and TRBJ1-6; D perhaps matches TRBD1 (5 bases). The V and J ends lost 1 base and 7 bases respectively, with 12 bases between them. This CDR3 has 15 amino acids. Germline V lookup: CDR1 SGHDT, CDR2 YYEEEE. The CDR3 here is CASSLRGSLNSPLHF. The CDR3 nucleotides read TGTGCCAGCAGCTTGCGGGGCAGTTTGAATTCACCCCTCCACTTT.

This clonotype was seen at least ten times. The chain employs TRBV5-5 and TRBJ2-7; 8 positions match TRBD1. The germline gives CDR1 SGHKS, CDR2 YYEKEE (reference sequence). The CDR3 spans 15 residues. The junction had 7 bases not matched to a gene; V was cut back by 2 bases and J by 3 bases. The CDR3 DNA reads TGTGCCAGCAGCTTCACAGGGGGACCAATCTACGAGCAGTACTTC. Amino acids: CASSFTGGPIYEQYF.

The sample holds many counts of this clonotype. The J gene is TRBJ2-1, the V gene TRBV7-2; 13 nucleotides match TRBD2. V gave up 8 bases and J gave up 9 bases; unmatched junction bases: 7. The CDR3 has 14 residues. The V gene's germline CDR1 is SGHTA and CDR2 FQGNSA. CDR3: CASGKTSGGGEQFF. The DNA of the CDR3 is TGTGCCAGCGGGAAAACTAGCGGGGGGGGTGAGCAGTTCTTC.

The sample holds many counts of this clonotype. V is TRBV4-3 and J is TRBJ1-2; D call uncertain. CDR1 and CDR2 (germline): LGHNA, YSLEER. Trimming took off 0 bases at V and 6 bases at J, with 8 bases between the two ends. The CDR3 extends over 13 amino acids. In DNA form, the CDR3 reads TGCGCCAGCAGCCAAGAAAGGGTTCATGGCTACACCTTC. Encoded protein: CASSQERVHGYTF.

This clonotype was detected only a few times. The J gene is TRBJ2-1, the V gene TRBV3-1; no clear D gene. This CDR3 region has 14 residues. V was shortened by 1 base and J by 5 bases, with 9 bases between the two germline ends. Germline V gene sequence: CDR1 LGHDT, CDR2 YNNKEL (reference sequence). The DNA of the CDR3 is TGTGCCAGCAGCCAAGGGGCTAGGAACAATGAGCAGTTCTTC. Its translation: CASSQGARNNEQFF.

There are many counts of this clonotype. The rearrangement links TRBV28 to TRBJ2-5; D is perhaps TRBD1 or TRBD2 (5 bases each). Between the trimmed V and J ends, which lost 3 bases and 5 bases, there was a span of 13 bases. Germline CDR1 and CDR2: MDHEN and SYDVKM. The CDR3 is made up of 14 amino acids. The CDR3 DNA reads as TGTGCCAGCAGTTTCCCCGCAGGGAGCGAGACCCAGTACTTC. Translation: CASSFPAGSETQYF.

This clonotype has at least ten counts. The CDR3 is CATQDSRLAGASYNEQFF. CDR3 nucleotide sequence: TGTGCCACCCAGGACAGCCGACTAGCGGGGGCCTCCTACAATGAGCAGTTCTTC. The chain recombines TRBV28 with TRBJ2-1; 12 bases line up with TRBD2. The germline V gene has CDR1 MDHEN and CDR2 SYDVKM. The CDR3 is 18 amino acids. Trimming took 10 bases from V and 0 from J; bases not matched to a gene: 13.

This clonotype was seen many times. This chain joins TRBV5-1 and TRBJ2-3; D may be TRBD2 (5 bases). The CDR3 spans 13 residues. Germline assignment: CDR1 SGHRS and CDR2 YFSETQ. Trimming removed 4 bases at V and 11 bases at J, with 17 bases between. The CDR3 sequence is CASSLGSSGVQYF. As DNA, the CDR3 is TGCGCCAGCAGCCTAGGTTCCAGCGGAGTGCAGTATTTT.